These 27 T cell receptor beta chains were sequenced from one sample in a study of T cells after yellow fever vaccination. TCRdb re-called the 5' RACE reads with MiXCR, one entry per CDR3 protein. There are about 310,000 distinct CDR3 sequences in the sample; less than 4.5% occur only once, and 20% to 30% lies in the top ten. The sample here was PBMCs, taken on the day of the yellow fever booster vaccination. The receptors were gathered from a man in his late teens or twenties who received the YFV17D yellow fever vaccine.

At least ten counts were recorded for this clonotype. The chain employs TRBV28 and TRBJ2-3, with D possibly matching TRBD1 (5 bases). V was trimmed by 3 bases and J by 2 bases, leaving 12 bases between them. The V gene's germline CDR1 is MDHEN and CDR2 SYDVKM. CDR3 length: 15 amino acids. CDR3: CASSLRQGFTDTQYF. The CDR3 DNA reads as TGTGCCAGCAGTTTGCGGCAGGGTTTCACAGATACGCAGTATTTT.

This clonotype was seen a few times. The V call is TRBV3-1, the J call TRBJ1-5; unclear D gene. Germline loops: CDR1 LGHDT, CDR2 YNNKEL (reference sequence). V lost 0 bases to trimming and J lost 7 bases, with 10 bases between them. CDR3 length: 14 amino acids. CDR3 sequence: CASSQEGGRQPQHF. In DNA, the CDR3 is TGTGCCAGCAGCCAAGAAGGCGGTCGACAGCCCCAGCATTTT.

This chain uses TRBV5-1 with TRBJ1-1; D uncertain. This CDR3 contains 14 residues. Trimming pared 6 bases from V and 3 bases from J, leaving 15 bases between. CDR1 is SGHRS and CDR2 is YFSETQ in the germline V gene. The CDR3 sequence: CASNWGGIDTEAFF. For the CDR3, the DNA is TGCGCCAGCAACTGGGGAGGTATAGACACTGAAGCTTTCTTT.

This clonotype was counted ten times or more. V gene TRBV11-2 combines with J gene TRBJ2-1; 8 bases agree with TRBD1. CDR3 length equals 19 residues. Per germline, CDR1 SGHAT and CDR2 FQNNGV. Trimming at V came to 5 bases and at J to 4 bases, leaving 19 bases not matched to a gene. The CDR3 loop reads CASSRPGQGFTRLYNEQFF. The CDR3 DNA follows: TGTGCCAGCAGCCGTCCCGGACAGGGTTTTACCCGACTGTACAATGAGCAGTTCTTC.

There are many counts of this clonotype. The gene calls are TRBV19 and TRBJ1-1; the D is unclear. Germline V gives CDR1 LNHDA, CDR2 SQIVND (reference sequence). The CDR3 sequence is 14 residues long. Trimming took off 7 bases at V and 1 base at J, with 13 bases between the two ends. The CDR3 reads CASTTVPGNTEAFF. As DNA, the CDR3 is TGTGCCAGTACCACAGTTCCGGGGAACACTGAAGCTTTCTTT.

This clonotype was observed at least ten times. The CDR3 nucleotides read TGTGCCAGCAGGGGACAGACGACAGGGGGGGCCTACGAGCAGTACTTC. As protein: CASRGQTTGGAYEQYF. The chain is built from TRBV12-3 or TRBV12-4 and TRBJ2-7; 9 nucleotides agree with TRBD1. CDR3 size: 16 residues. Trimming took 6 bases from V and 2 from J; bases not matched to a gene: 11.

The V gene is TRBV27, the J gene TRBJ2-1; perhaps TRBD2 as D (6 bases). This CDR3 comprises 15 residues. Per germline, CDR1 MNHEY and CDR2 SMNVEV (reference sequence). V was cut by 5 bases and J by 6 bases, with 17 bases left in between. The CDR3 reads CASSPLGRGSNEQFF. For the CDR3, the DNA is TGTGCCAGCAGTCCCCTGGGACGGGGGAGCAATGAGCAGTTCTTC.

In regard to this clonotype: A read error may be the cause here, since a much bigger clone is one base away. This chain connects TRBV7-2 to TRBJ2-1, with TRBD1 identical over 10 bases. The CDR3 length is 15 residues. The V gene's germline CDR1 is SGHTA and CDR2 FQGNSA. CDR3 nucleotides: TGTGCCAGGAGCTTATGGACAGGGGGAGACAATGAGCAGTTCTTC. The encoded protein is CARSLWTGGDNEQFF.

This clonotype was observed at least ten times. The chain joins TRBV24-1 to TRBJ2-1; TRBD2 matches at 8 bases. J lost 0 bases, V lost 1 base, and 7 bases had no gene match. Germline CDR1 and CDR2: KGHDR and SFDVKD. CDR3 size: 18 residues. The CDR3 DNA reads as TGTGCCACCAGTGATTTCCCCAGCGGGGGCACCTCCTACAATGAGCAGTTCTTC. Its translation is CATSDFPSGGTSYNEQFF.

This clonotype came up a few times. The chain joins TRBV20-1 to TRBJ2-3, with D perhaps TRBD1 (6 bases). Deletions cut 2 bases from V and 3 bases from J, with 12 bases between. The CDR3 contains 14 residues. CDR1 and CDR2 from the germline V gene are DFQATT and SNEGSKA (reference sequence). CDR3 region: CSARKTGLTDTQYF. CDR3 in DNA: TGCAGTGCTAGAAAAACAGGGTTAACAGATACGCAGTATTTT.

This clonotype was counted a few times. The chain employs TRBV6-1 and TRBJ2-4; TRBD2 matches at 8 bases. The CDR3 has 16 amino acids. Trimming cost V 4 bases and J 0 bases; bases outside gene matches: 5. Germline V CDR1 and CDR2: MNHNS, SASEGT. The CDR3 loop reads CASSVSGAVAKNIQYF. CDR3 in DNA: TGTGCCAGCAGTGTTAGCGGGGCCGTAGCCAAAAACATTCAGTACTTC.

This clonotype was observed a few times. This chain joins TRBV6-5 and TRBJ1-4; 11 bases agree with TRBD1. Trimming cost V 2 bases and J 6 bases; bases outside gene matches: 8. CDR3 size: 17 residues. The V gene's germline CDR1 is MNHEY and CDR2 SVGAGI. As DNA, the CDR3 is TGTGCCAGCAGTTACGCCCCCGGACAGGGGGCAGATGAAAAACTGTTTTTT. This codes for CASSYAPGQGADEKLFF.

The rearrangement joins TRBV20-1 to TRBJ1-2; D gene uncertain. The CDR3 runs 13 residues. Trimming took off 2 bases at V and 5 bases at J, with 12 bases between the two ends. Germline values: CDR1 DFQATT, CDR2 SNEGSKA (reference sequence). CDR3 sequence (DNA): TGCAGTGCTAGACCCCGGACCACTTATGGCTACACCTTC. Translation: CSARPRTTYGYTF.

V gene TRBV3-1 combines with J gene TRBJ2-7; D possibly corresponds to TRBD1 (7 bases). Germline lookup yields CDR1 LGHDT and CDR2 YNNKEL (reference sequence). V lost 4 bases and J 3 bases, leaving 13 bases between the germline ends. The CDR3 sequence is 14 residues long. CDR3 in amino acids: CASSRRQGGYEQYF. Written as DNA, the CDR3 is TGTGCCAGCAGCCGAAGACAGGGAGGCTACGAGCAGTACTTC.

V gene TRBV4-1 combines with J gene TRBJ1-2; 11 bases line up with TRBD1. The CDR3 loop spans 17 amino acids. CDR1 and CDR2 from the germline V gene are MGHRA and YSYEKL. After removal of 4 bases from V and 2 bases from J, the junction contained 9 bases not matched to a gene. As DNA, the CDR3 is TGCGCCAGCAGCCCAGGACAGGGGGCTTTTGCCAACTATGGCTACACCTTC. Protein: CASSPGQGAFANYGYTF.

This clonotype was seen at least ten times. The rearrangement links TRBV20-1 to TRBJ2-1, with 7 bases aligning to TRBD2. J gave up 0 bases and V 0 bases, and 2 bases lay outside the gene matches. The CDR3 is made up of 15 amino acids. Germline V CDR1 and CDR2: DFQATT, SNEGSKA (reference sequence). CDR3 DNA: TGCAGTGCTAGAGATCTAGCGGTCTCCTACAATGAGCAGTTCTTC. Residues: CSARDLAVSYNEQFF.

This clonotype was recorded at least ten times. The V gene is TRBV29-1, the J gene TRBJ2-3, with D possibly TRBD2 on 6 matching bases. Deletions cut 7 bases from V and 2 bases from J, with 13 bases between. CDR1 and CDR2 from the germline V gene are SQVTM and ANQGSEA. The length of the CDR3 is 13 residues. The CDR3 reads CSAPGLNTDTQYF. In DNA form, the CDR3 reads TGCAGCGCTCCGGGACTTAACACAGATACGCAGTATTTT.

This clonotype was seen repeatedly, ten times or more. The chain joins TRBV29-1 to TRBJ2-5; D gene ambiguous. V lost 7 bases to trimming and J lost 5 bases, with 8 bases between them. The CDR3 is 10 amino acids. From germline, CDR1 is SQVTM and CDR2 ANQGSEA. The CDR3: CSANFETQYF. The CDR3, as DNA: TGCAGCGCCAACTTTGAGACCCAGTACTTC.

This clonotype occurred many times. The chain employs TRBV7-6 and TRBJ2-7, with D possibly being TRBD2 (5 bases). The CDR3 is made up of 14 amino acids. The V gene's germline CDR1 is SGHVS and CDR2 FNYEAQ. V gave up 7 bases and J gave up 3 bases, with 16 bases separating them. The CDR3 coding sequence is TGTGCCAGCACGACCGGGGTTCAAGGCTACGAGCAGTACTTC. Translating gives CASTTGVQGYEQYF.

The chain is built from TRBV20-1 and TRBJ2-2; D is undetermined. The CDR3 is 13 residues long. V dropped 2 bases and J dropped 4 bases, with 8 bases sitting between them. CDR1 is DFQATT, CDR2 SNEGSKA, per germline (reference sequence). The CDR3 loop reads CSARQSGTGELFF. The CDR3 bases are TGCAGTGCTAGACAGTCGGGCACCGGGGAGCTGTTTTTT.

This clonotype was seen once. The chain uses TRBV20-1 and TRBJ1-2; 8 nucleotides line up with TRBD1. This CDR3 is 14 amino acids long. V lost 1 base and J lost 6; bases outside the gene matches: 7. The germline CDR1 and CDR2 sequences are DFQATT and SNEGSKA (reference sequence). In DNA form, the CDR3 reads TGCAGTGCTAGAGTCATAGACAGGGGTCATGGCTACACCTTC. This sequence encodes CSARVIDRGHGYTF.

This clonotype was observed many times. The chain joins TRBV11-2 to TRBJ2-7; D is unresolved. From germline, CDR1 is SGHAT and CDR2 FQNNGV. The CDR3 has 14 residues. V dropped 3 bases and J dropped 3 bases, with 12 bases sitting between them. The CDR3 spells CASSFLGIGYEQYF. The CDR3 DNA reads as TGTGCCAGCAGCTTTCTTGGCATTGGCTACGAGCAGTACTTC.

This clonotype was seen a handful of times. The rearrangement links TRBV5-1 to TRBJ2-7; possible D gene TRBD2, 6 bases. V was pared by 4 bases and J by 6 bases, with 14 bases between. This CDR3 is built from 13 residues. Germline CDR1 and CDR2: SGHRS and YFSETQ. The CDR3 DNA reads as TGCGCCAGCAGCCCTCCTTGGGGGGTCGAGCAGTACTTC. Translation gives CASSPPWGVEQYF.

This clonotype was seen many times. The chain recombines TRBV25-1 with TRBJ2-3, with a weak D call TRBD2 (6 bases). Germline CDR1 and CDR2: MGHDK and SYGVNS. This CDR3 spans 14 amino acids. V lost 1 base and J lost 5, with 10 bases in between. The DNA for the CDR3 is TGTGCCAGCAGTGAATTGGGGACTGGAGATACGCAGTATTTT. Its translation is CASSELGTGDTQYF.

This clonotype showed up just a few times. The chain uses TRBV3-1 and TRBJ1-4; D perhaps matches TRBD1 (6 bases). From germline, CDR1 is LGHDT and CDR2 YNNKEL (reference sequence). Trimming removed 2 bases at V and 8 bases at J, with 12 bases between. The CDR3 runs 14 residues. The CDR3 is CASSQRGGEEKLFF. DNA for the CDR3: TGTGCCAGCAGCCAACGAGGGGGGGAAGAAAAACTGTTTTTT.

This clonotype was counted a few times. The chain uses TRBV7-3 and TRBJ2-5, with 8 bases that match TRBD1. The CDR3 contains 15 residues. From germline, CDR1 is SGHTA and CDR2 FQGTGA. V lost 2 bases to trimming and J lost 2 bases; unmatched junction nucleotides: 4. This CDR3 reads CASSLQGAQQETQYF. The CDR3 DNA follows: TGTGCCAGCAGCTTACAGGGGGCGCAGCAAGAGACCCAGTACTTC.

The CDR3 reads CASKIAGGGNEQFF. The CDR3 region has the DNA TGTGCCAGCAAAATAGCGGGGGGCGGAAATGAGCAGTTCTTC. This chain uses TRBV12-3 or TRBV12-4 with TRBJ2-1, with 10 bases aligning to TRBD2. V shed 7 bases and J 7 bases; nucleotides not matched to a gene: 7. This CDR3 contains 14 residues.